This T cell receptor (beta chain) was sequenced in a study of CXCR3-negative and CXCR3-positive naive CD8 T cells. As for the study in general: For each library, about 1.5 +/- 0.3 million TRB reads were obtained, roughly 140 million in total. Study outcomes and limitations: Comparison of naive CXCR3-negative and CXCR3-positive cells revealed similar TRBV-TRBJ usage, while memory cells differed.

Concerning this clonotype itself: Its antigen is unidentified.

The method, 5' RACE with UMI labels, was used to prepare the TRB cDNA libraries. No DNA is given; TCRdb re-called the 5' RACE reads and lists each CDR3 protein once. The sample shows over 35,000 distinct CDR3 sequences, and roughly 14% sits with its ten largest clones. The sequence was collected from a human donor in good health. Some clones in this sample may be carry-over from other donors' samples. The specimen was memory CD8+ T cells from blood.

The CDR3 region is CASSQDPGQGWTEAFF. The genes are TRBV4-3 and TRBJ1-1; lacking DNA, the TRBD1 call made by TCRdb goes unchecked. The CDR3 extends over 16 amino acids. CDR1 and CDR2 from the germline V gene are LGHNA and YSLEER.